Shown below are 8 T cell receptor beta chains from a single sample sequenced in a study of blood T cell repertoires in COVID-19. This table comes from immunoSEQ multiplex PCR, and its TCRdb copy is limited to in-frame clones, with some not included. The sample lists almost 250,000 clones, roughly 85% occurring once. Material for sequencing was PBMCs or T cells enriched from blood (not recorded which). The receptors were gathered from a woman in her fifties or sixties with acute COVID-19.

J is TRBJ1-3 and V is TRBV30; D uncertain. In germline, CDR1 is GTSNPN, CDR2 SVGIG (reference sequence). V was pared by 4 bases and J by 3 bases, with 10 bases between. The CDR3 sequence is 13 residues long. CDR3 DNA: TGTGCCTGGACGGGGAGCAATGGAAACACCATATATTTT. It encodes CAWTGSNGNTIYF.

The chain employs TRBV19 and TRBJ1-1; 9 nucleotides match TRBD1. Germline lookup yields CDR1 LNHDA and CDR2 SQIVND (reference sequence). V lost 1 base, J lost 1 base, and 4 bases stayed unmatched. The CDR3 consists of 16 residues. Here the CDR3 reads CASSIARDRANTEAFF. CDR3 DNA: TGTGCCAGTAGTATAGCGAGGGACAGGGCGAACACTGAAGCTTTCTTT.

The chain uses TRBV18 and TRBJ1-4; 10 positions agree with TRBD1. Germline-derived CDR1 and CDR2 are KGHSH and LQKENI. V trimming: 2 bases; J trimming: 11 bases; junction bases outside the gene matches: 2. The CDR3 contains 13 residues. The DNA of the CDR3 is TGTGCCAGCTCACCAGAGACAGGGGGCAAACTGTTTTTT. Its protein is CASSPETGGKLFF.

V and J are TRBV5-6 and TRBJ1-3, with D possibly matching TRBD1 (6 bases). In germline, CDR1 is SGHDT, CDR2 YYEEEE. The CDR3 length is 15 residues. Trimming shortened V by 4 bases and J by 0 bases, and 11 bases separated the two germline ends. In nucleotides, the CDR3 is TGTGCCAGCAGCCCGGGACACAGCTCTGGAAACACCATATATTTT. Protein: CASSPGHSSGNTIYF.

The rearrangement links TRBV7-2 to TRBJ1-4; 10 bases are shared with TRBD1. The length of the CDR3 is 15 residues. Germline V gene sequence: CDR1 SGHTA, CDR2 FQGNSA. Trimming at V came to 0 bases and at J to 6 bases, leaving 1 base not matched to a gene. In nucleotides, the CDR3 is TGTGCCAGCAGCTTAGCTGGGACAGGGGATGAAAAACTGTTTTTT. This sequence encodes CASSLAGTGDEKLFF.

The V call is TRBV10-1, the J call TRBJ2-1; the match to TRBD2 covers 14 bases. The CDR3 loop spans 17 amino acids. Germline V gene data show CDR1 as WNHNN and CDR2 as SYGVQD (reference sequence). V lost 5 bases and J lost 1; bases outside the gene matches: 4. CDR3 loop: CASSPRLAGGSYNEQFF. CDR3 sequence (DNA): TGCGCCAGCAGTCCTCGACTAGCGGGGGGGTCCTACAATGAGCAGTTCTTC.

The rearrangement joins TRBV3-1 (or the pseudogene TRBV3-2) to TRBJ1-5; D may be TRBD1 (5 bases). The germline V gene encodes CDR1 LGHDT and CDR2 YNNKEL (reference sequence). CDR3 length equals 12 residues. Trimming took 0 bases from V and 11 from J, leaving 8 bases between them. The CDR3 here is CASSQEAGSQHF. CDR3 coding DNA: TGTGCCAGCAGCCAAGAGGCAGGGTCCCAGCATTTT.

The J gene is TRBJ1-2, the V gene TRBV3-1 (or the pseudogene TRBV3-2); 11 nucleotides line up with TRBD1. Germline lookup yields CDR1 LGHDT and CDR2 YNNKEL (reference sequence). The CDR3 extends over 13 amino acids. V shed 7 bases and J 5 bases; nucleotides not matched to a gene: 3. CDR3 bases: TGTGCCAGCACCGGACAGGGGGCGTATGGCTACACCTTC. This codes for CASTGQGAYGYTF.